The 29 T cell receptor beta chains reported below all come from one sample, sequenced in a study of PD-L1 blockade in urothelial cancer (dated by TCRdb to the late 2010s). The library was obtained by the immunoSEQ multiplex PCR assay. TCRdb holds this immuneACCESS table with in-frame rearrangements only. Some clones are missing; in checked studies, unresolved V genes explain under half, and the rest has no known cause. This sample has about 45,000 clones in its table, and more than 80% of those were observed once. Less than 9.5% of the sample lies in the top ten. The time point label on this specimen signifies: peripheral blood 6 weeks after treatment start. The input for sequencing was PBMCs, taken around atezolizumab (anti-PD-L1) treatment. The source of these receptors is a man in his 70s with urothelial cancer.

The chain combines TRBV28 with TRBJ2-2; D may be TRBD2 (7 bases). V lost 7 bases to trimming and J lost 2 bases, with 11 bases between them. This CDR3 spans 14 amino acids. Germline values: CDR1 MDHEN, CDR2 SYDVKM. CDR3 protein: CASKPGGNTGELFF. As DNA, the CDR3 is TGTGCCAGCAAGCCGGGGGGCAACACCGGGGAGCTGTTTTTT.

CDR3 DNA sequence: TGTGCCAGCAGAATCGGACAGTACGAGCAGTACTTC. Amino acids: CASRIGQYEQYF. This chain links TRBV5-6 with TRBJ2-7; weak D call: TRBD1 (6 bases). With 5 bases removed from V and 4 bases from J, the gap between germline ends came to 10 bases. This CDR3 region has 12 residues. In germline, CDR1 is SGHDT, CDR2 YYEEEE.

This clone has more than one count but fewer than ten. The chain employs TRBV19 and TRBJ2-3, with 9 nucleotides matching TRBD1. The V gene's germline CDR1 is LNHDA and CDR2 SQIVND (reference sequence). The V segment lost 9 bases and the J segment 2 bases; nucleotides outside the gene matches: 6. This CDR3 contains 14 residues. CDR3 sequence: CASTRDRVTDTQYF. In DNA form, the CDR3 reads TGTGCCAGCACACGGGACAGGGTCACAGATACGCAGTATTTT. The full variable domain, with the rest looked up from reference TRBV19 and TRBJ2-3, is DGGITQSPKYLFRKEGQNVTLSCEQNLNHDAMYWYRQDPGQGLRLIYYSQIVNDFQKGDIAEGYSVSREKKESFPLTVTSAQKNPTAFYLCASTRDRVTDTQYFGPGTRLTVL.

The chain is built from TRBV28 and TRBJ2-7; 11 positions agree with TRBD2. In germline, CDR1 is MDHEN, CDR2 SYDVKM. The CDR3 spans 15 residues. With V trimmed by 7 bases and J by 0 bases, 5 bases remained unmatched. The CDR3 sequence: CASIGLAGTSYEQYF. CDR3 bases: TGTGCCAGCATAGGACTAGCGGGCACCTCCTACGAGCAGTACTTC.

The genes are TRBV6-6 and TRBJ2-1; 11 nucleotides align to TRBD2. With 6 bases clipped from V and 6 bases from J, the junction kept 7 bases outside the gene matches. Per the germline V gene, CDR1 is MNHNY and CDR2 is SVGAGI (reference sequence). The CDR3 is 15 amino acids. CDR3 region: CASRSTSGMTNEQFF. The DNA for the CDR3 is TGTGCCAGCAGATCGACTAGCGGGATGACCAATGAGCAGTTCTTC.

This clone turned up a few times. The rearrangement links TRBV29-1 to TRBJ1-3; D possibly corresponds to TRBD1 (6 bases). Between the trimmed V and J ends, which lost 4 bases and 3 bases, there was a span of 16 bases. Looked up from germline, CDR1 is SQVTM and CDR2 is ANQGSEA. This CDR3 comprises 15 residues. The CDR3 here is CSVANGGLGGNTIYF. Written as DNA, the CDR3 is TGCAGCGTTGCAAACGGGGGGCTTGGTGGAAACACCATATATTTT. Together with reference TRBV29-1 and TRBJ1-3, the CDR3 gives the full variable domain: SAVISQKPSRDICQRGTSLTIQCQVDSQVTMMFWYRQQPGQSLTLIATANQGSEATYESGFVIDKFPISRPNLTFSTLTVSNMSPEDSSIYLCSVANGGLGGNTIYFGEGSWLTVV.

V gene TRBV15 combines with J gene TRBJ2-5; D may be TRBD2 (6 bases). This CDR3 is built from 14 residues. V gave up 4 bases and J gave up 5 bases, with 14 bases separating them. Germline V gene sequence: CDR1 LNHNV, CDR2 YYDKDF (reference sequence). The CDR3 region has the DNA TGTGCCACCAGCACCCCAGCTAGCGACGAGACCCAGTACTTC. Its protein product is CATSTPASDETQYF.

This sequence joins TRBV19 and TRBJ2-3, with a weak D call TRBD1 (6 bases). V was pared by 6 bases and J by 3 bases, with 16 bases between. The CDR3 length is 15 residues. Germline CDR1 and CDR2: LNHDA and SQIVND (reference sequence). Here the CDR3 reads CASRLRGFGTDTQYF. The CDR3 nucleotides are TGTGCCAGTAGGCTCAGGGGTTTCGGGACAGATACGCAGTATTTT.

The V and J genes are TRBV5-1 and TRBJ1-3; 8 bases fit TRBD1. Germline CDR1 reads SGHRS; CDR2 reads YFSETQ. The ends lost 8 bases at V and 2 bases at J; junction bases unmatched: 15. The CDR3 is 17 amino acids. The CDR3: CASAPDRDFSPGNTIYF. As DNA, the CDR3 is TGCGCCAGTGCGCCGGACAGGGATTTTTCTCCTGGAAACACCATATATTTT.

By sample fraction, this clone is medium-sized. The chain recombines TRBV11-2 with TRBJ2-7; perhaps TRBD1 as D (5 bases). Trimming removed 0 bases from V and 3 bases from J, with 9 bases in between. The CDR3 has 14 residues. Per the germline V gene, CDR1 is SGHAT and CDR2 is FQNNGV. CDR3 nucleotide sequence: TGTGCCAGCAGCTTAGACCTCACAGGCTACGAGCAGTACTTC. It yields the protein CASSLDLTGYEQYF.

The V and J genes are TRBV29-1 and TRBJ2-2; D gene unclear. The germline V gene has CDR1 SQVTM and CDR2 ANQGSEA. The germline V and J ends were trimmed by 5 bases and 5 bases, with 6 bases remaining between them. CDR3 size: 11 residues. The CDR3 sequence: CSVQATGELFF. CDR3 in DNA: TGCAGCGTTCAGGCTACCGGGGAGCTGTTTTTT.

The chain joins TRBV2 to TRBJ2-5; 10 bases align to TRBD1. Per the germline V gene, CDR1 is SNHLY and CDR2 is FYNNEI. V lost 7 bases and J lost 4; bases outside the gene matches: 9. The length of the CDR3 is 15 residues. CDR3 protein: CASTQGQGRGETQYF. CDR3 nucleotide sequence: TGTGCCAGCACTCAGGGACAGGGGAGAGGAGAGACCCAGTACTTC.

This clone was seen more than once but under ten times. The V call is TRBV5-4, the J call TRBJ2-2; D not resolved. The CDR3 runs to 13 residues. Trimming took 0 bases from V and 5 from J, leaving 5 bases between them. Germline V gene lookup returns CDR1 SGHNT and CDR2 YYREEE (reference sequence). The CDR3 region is CASSLVVTGELFF. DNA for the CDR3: TGTGCCAGCAGCTTGGTAGTTACCGGGGAGCTGTTTTTT.

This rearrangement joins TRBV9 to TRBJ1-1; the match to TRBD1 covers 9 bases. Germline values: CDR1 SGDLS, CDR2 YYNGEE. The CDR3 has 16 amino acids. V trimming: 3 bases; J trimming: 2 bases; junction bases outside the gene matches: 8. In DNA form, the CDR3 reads TGTGCCAGCAGCGCGGGACAGGGCTTGGTTAACACTGAAGCTTTCTTT. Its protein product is CASSAGQGLVNTEAFF. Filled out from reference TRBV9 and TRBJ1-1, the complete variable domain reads DSGVTQTPKHLITATGQRVTLRCSPRSGDLSVYWYQQSLDQGLQFLIQYYNGEERAKGNILERFSAQQFPDLHSELNLSSLELGDSALYFCASSAGQGLVNTEAFFGQGTRLTVV.

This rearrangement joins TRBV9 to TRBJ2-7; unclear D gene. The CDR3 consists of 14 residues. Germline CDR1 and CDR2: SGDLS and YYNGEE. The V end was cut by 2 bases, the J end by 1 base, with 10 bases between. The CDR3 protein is CASSVGSISYEQYF. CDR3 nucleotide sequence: TGTGCCAGCAGCGTTGGCTCAATATCCTACGAGCAGTACTTC.

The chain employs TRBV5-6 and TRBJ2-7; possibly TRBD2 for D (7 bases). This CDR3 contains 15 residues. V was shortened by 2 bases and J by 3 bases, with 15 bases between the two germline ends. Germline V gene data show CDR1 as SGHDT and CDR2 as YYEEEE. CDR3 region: CASSFGGGDIYEQYF. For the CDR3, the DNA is TGTGCCAGCAGCTTCGGCGGGGGCGATATCTACGAGCAGTACTTC.

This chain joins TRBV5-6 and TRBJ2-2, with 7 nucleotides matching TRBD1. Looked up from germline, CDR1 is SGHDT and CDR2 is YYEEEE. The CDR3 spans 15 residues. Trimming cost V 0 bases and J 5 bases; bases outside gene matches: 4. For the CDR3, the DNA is TGTGCCAGCAGCTTGGACAGGGGCCGAACCGGGGAGCTGTTTTTT. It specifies CASSLDRGRTGELFF.

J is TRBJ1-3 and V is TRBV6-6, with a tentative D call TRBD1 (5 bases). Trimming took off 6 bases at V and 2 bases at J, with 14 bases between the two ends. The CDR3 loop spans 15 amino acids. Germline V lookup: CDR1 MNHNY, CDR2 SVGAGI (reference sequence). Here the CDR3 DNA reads TGTGCCAGCAGCCCCGTCCCAGGGCCTGGAAACACCATATATTTT. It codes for CASSPVPGPGNTIYF.

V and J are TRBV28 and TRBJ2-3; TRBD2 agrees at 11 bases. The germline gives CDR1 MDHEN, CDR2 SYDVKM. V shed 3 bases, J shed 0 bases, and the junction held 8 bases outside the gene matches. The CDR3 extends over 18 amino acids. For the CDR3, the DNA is TGTGCCAGCAGTTTCATGGGACTAGCGGAGAGTAGCACAGATACGCAGTATTTT. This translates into CASSFMGLAESSTDTQYF. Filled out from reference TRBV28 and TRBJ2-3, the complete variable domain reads DVKVTQSSRYLVKRTGEKVFLECVQDMDHENMFWYRQDPGLGLRLIYFSYDVKMKEKGDIPEGYSVSREKKERFSLILESASTNQTSMYLCASSFMGLAESSTDTQYFGPGTRLTVL.

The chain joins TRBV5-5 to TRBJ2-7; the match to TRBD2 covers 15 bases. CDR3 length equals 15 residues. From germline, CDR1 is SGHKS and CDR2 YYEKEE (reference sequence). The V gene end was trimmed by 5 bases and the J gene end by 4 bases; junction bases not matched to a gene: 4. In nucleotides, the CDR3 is TGTGCCAGCAGAACCGGGACTAGCGGGAGGTACGAGCAGTACTTC. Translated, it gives CASRTGTSGRYEQYF.

The CDR3 region is CASSLGQNTGELFF. CDR3 DNA sequence: TGTGCCAGCAGTCTGGGACAGAACACCGGGGAGCTGTTTTTT. The chain has TRBV28 and TRBJ2-2, with D possibly matching TRBD1 (6 bases). Germline CDR1 MDHEN, CDR2 SYDVKM. V shed 5 bases and J shed 1 base, with 8 bases lying between them. This CDR3 comprises 14 residues. Full variable domain (rest looked up from reference TRBV28 and TRBJ2-2): DVKVTQSSRYLVKRTGEKVFLECVQDMDHENMFWYRQDPGLGLRLIYFSYDVKMKEKGDIPEGYSVSREKKERFSLILESASTNQTSMYLCASSLGQNTGELFFGEGSRLTVL.

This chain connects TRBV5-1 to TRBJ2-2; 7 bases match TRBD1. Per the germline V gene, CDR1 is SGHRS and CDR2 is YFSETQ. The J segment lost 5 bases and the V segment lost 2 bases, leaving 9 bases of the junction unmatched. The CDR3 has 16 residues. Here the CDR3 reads CASSLQGSRGTGELFF. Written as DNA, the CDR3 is TGCGCCAGCAGCTTACAGGGGTCGAGGGGAACCGGGGAGCTGTTTTTT. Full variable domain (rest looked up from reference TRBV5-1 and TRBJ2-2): KAGVTQTPRYLIKTRGQQVTLSCSPISGHRSVSWYQQTPGQGLQFLFEYFSETQRNKGNFPGRFSGRQFSNSRSEMNVSTLELGDSALYLCASSLQGSRGTGELFFGEGSRLTVL.

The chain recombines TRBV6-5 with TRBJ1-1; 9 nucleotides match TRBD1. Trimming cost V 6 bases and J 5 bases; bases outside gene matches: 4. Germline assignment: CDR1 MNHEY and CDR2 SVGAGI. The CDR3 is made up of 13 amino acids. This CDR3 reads CASSQGTGTEAFF. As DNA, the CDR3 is TGTGCCAGCAGCCAAGGGACAGGGACTGAAGCTTTCTTT.

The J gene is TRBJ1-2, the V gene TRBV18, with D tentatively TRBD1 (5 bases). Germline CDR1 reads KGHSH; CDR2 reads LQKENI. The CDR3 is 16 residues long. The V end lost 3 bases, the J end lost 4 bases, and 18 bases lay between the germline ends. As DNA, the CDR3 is TGTGCCAGCTCACCGTCGGAGGGGAGATCGGGCTATGGCTACACCTTC. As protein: CASSPSEGRSGYGYTF.

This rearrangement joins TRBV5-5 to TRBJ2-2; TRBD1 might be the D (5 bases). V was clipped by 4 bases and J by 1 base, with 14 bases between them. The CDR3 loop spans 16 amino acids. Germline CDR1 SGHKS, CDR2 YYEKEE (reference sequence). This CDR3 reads CASSHPGQGNTGELFF. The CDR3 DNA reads TGTGCCAGCAGCCACCCAGGGCAGGGGAACACCGGGGAGCTGTTTTTT.

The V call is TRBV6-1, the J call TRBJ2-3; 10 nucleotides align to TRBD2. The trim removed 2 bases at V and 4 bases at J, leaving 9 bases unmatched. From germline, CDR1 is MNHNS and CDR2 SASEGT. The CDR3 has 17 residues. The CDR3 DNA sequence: TGTGCCAGCAGTGAAAGGGGAGCGGGAGGGTGGGCAGATACGCAGTATTTT. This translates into CASSERGAGGWADTQYF.

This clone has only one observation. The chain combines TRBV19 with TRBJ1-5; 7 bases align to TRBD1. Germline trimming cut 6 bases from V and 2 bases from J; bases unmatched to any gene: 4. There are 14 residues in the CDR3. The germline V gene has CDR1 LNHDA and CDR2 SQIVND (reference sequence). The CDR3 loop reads CASSRDRGNQPQHF. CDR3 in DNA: TGTGCCAGTAGCCGAGACAGGGGCAATCAGCCCCAGCATTTT.

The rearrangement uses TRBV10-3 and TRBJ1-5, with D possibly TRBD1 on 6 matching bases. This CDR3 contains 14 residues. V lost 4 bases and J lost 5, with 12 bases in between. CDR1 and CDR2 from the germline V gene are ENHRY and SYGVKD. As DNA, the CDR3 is TGTGCCATCAGTGTTAACAGGGTCCATCAGCCCCAGCATTTT. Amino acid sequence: CAISVNRVHQPQHF.

The CDR3 nucleotides read TGCGCCAGCAGCTTTGGGGGACAGGCGAGCACAGATACGCAGTATTTT. Amino acids: CASSFGGQASTDTQYF. The rearrangement joins TRBV5-1 to TRBJ2-3, with 8 positions matching TRBD1. Looked up from germline, CDR1 is SGHRS and CDR2 is YFSETQ. V shed 2 bases and J 0 bases; nucleotides not matched to a gene: 5. The CDR3 sequence is 16 residues long. Filled out from reference TRBV5-1 and TRBJ2-3, the complete variable domain reads KAGVTQTPRYLIKTRGQQVTLSCSPISGHRSVSWYQQTPGQGLQFLFEYFSETQRNKGNFPGRFSGRQFSNSRSEMNVSTLELGDSALYLCASSFGGQASTDTQYFGPGTRLTVL.